This TCR beta chain was documented in a study of cytomegalovirus exposure and HLA in healthy donors. The V end was cut by 3 bases, the J end by 4 bases, with 3 bases between. This CDR3 has 11 amino acids. The germline gives CDR1 LNHDA, CDR2 SQIVND (reference sequence). Primers for the PCR totalled 60 Vbeta and 13 Jbeta. Sequenced by immunoSEQ multiplex PCR; TCRdb stores in-frame clones only, minus some. Of some 75,000 clones in the sample, over 70% are singletons; the top ten hold over 4.5%. J is TRBJ1-1 and V is TRBV19; D remains unclear. The TCR originated in a man aged 18 to 29 in good health and CMV-seropositive. The sequenced material came from PBMCs. CDR3 in DNA: TGTGCCAGTAGTATGAGCACTGAAGCTTTCTTT. Translation gives CASSMSTEAFF. The full variable domain, completed using reference TRBV19 and TRBJ1-1, is DGGITQSPKYLFRKEGQNVTLSCEQNLNHDAMYWYRQDPGQGLRLIYYSQIVNDFQKGDIAEGYSVSREKKESFPLTVTSAQKNPTAFYLCASSMSTEAFFGQGTRLTVV.